The 11 T cell receptor beta chains below come from one sample, sequenced in a study of glioma-infiltrating T cells after dendritic cell vaccination. The method was immunoSEQ multiplex PCR; TCRdb's version includes in-frame clones alone and lacks a portion of them. In the table there are some 110,000 clones, around 87% of which are singletons. Time point reported: after dendritic cell vaccination, including at tumor progression/relapse. Sample: blood, taken after dendritic cell vaccination. The receptors stem from a human donor with glioblastoma.

As to this clone: Different DNA sequences within this sample yield the same CDR3. This chain links TRBV10-3 with TRBJ1-6, with 9 bases that match TRBD1. This CDR3 contains 15 residues. The V gene's germline CDR1 is ENHRY and CDR2 SYGVKD. V shed 7 bases, J shed 4 bases, and the junction held 5 bases outside the gene matches. The CDR3 sequence: CAINPGTGYNSPLHF. CDR3 nucleotides: TGTGCCATCAACCCCGGGACAGGGTATAATTCACCCCTCCACTTT.

The V call is TRBV9, the J call TRBJ2-2; 7 bases are shared with TRBD1. J was trimmed by 2 bases and V by 1 base; bases with no gene match: 8. This CDR3 has 17 amino acids. Per the germline V gene, CDR1 is SGDLS and CDR2 is YYNGEE. Written as DNA, the CDR3 is TGTGCCAGCAGCGTATCTCCCGCAGGGGGTAACACCGGGGAGCTGTTTTTT. Protein sequence: CASSVSPAGGNTGELFF.

The chain links TRBV6-6 to TRBJ1-2, with D hard to call. CDR3 length: 10 amino acids. V lost 6 bases and J lost 3, with 2 bases in between. Germline V gene sequence: CDR1 MNHNY, CDR2 SVGAGI (reference sequence). The CDR3, as DNA: TGTGCCAGCAGCGACTATGGCTACACCTTC. This translates into CASSDYGYTF.

The V and J genes are TRBV29-1 and TRBJ1-5; a weak D match, TRBD1 (5 bases). Looked up from germline, CDR1 is SQVTM and CDR2 is ANQGSEA. This CDR3 comprises 12 residues. Trimming removed 7 bases at V and 4 bases at J, with 11 bases between. The CDR3 coding sequence is TGCAGCGCCGGGGGGAGAAATCAGCCCCAGCATTTT. It yields the protein CSAGGRNQPQHF.

This sequence joins TRBV10-1 and TRBJ2-7; 9 bases fit TRBD2. The germline V gene encodes CDR1 WNHNN and CDR2 SYGVQD (reference sequence). This CDR3 region has 13 residues. Trimming took 4 bases from V and 2 from J; bases not matched to a gene: 0. CDR3 nucleotide sequence: TGCGCCAGCAGTGTAGCGGGAGCCTACGAGCAGTACTTC. Encoded protein: CASSVAGAYEQYF.

V and J are TRBV6-6 and TRBJ2-7; 12 nucleotides match TRBD2. Losses at the gene ends were 7 bases for V and 13 bases for J; bases not matched to a gene: 14. The CDR3 is 14 residues long. Germline CDR1 is MNHNY and CDR2 is SVGAGI (reference sequence). This CDR3 is CASTPLAGGRTFYF. DNA of the CDR3: TGTGCCAGCACTCCACTAGCGGGAGGCCGAACTTTCTACTTC.

The J gene is TRBJ2-7, the V gene TRBV5-1, with 10 bases lining up with TRBD1. Germline V gene lookup returns CDR1 SGHRS and CDR2 YFSETQ. Trimming removed 4 bases from V and 2 bases from J; junction bases left unmatched: 3. CDR3 length: 14 residues. Here the CDR3 DNA reads TGCGCCAGCAGCGGGACAGGGGACACCTACGAGCAGTACTTC. The encoded protein is CASSGTGDTYEQYF.

This sequence joins TRBV19 and TRBJ2-3; a weak D match, TRBD1 (6 bases). The length of the CDR3 is 18 residues. V was pared by 5 bases and J by 1 base, with 22 bases between. Germline V gives CDR1 LNHDA, CDR2 SQIVND (reference sequence). CDR3 residues: CASSAPGAQLLRTDTQYF. DNA of the CDR3: TGTGCCAGTAGTGCCCCAGGGGCCCAACTCCTTCGCACAGATACGCAGTATTTT.

V is TRBV6-5 and J is TRBJ1-2, with 12 bases lining up with TRBD1. The germline gives CDR1 MNHEY, CDR2 SVGAGI. CDR3 length: 13 amino acids. Losses at the gene ends were 4 bases for V and 8 bases for J; bases not matched to a gene: 2. The CDR3 here is CASSWDRGLGYTF. The CDR3 DNA follows: TGTGCCAGCAGTTGGGACAGGGGGCTGGGCTACACCTTC.

This chain links TRBV6-5 with TRBJ2-7; 7 nucleotides align to TRBD1. CDR3 length equals 14 residues. V was pared by 6 bases and J by 5 bases, with 10 bases of the junction left unmatched. Per germline, CDR1 MNHEY and CDR2 SVGAGI. CDR3 protein: CASRPLERGHEQYF. Here the CDR3 DNA reads TGTGCCAGCAGGCCCTTAGAAAGGGGGCACGAGCAGTACTTC.

V and J are TRBV6-1 and TRBJ1-1, with D possibly matching TRBD1 (6 bases). Germline CDR1 is MNHNS and CDR2 is SASEGT. The CDR3 runs to 16 residues. Trimming removed 1 base from V and 5 bases from J, with 17 bases in between. CDR3 nucleotide sequence: TGTGCCAGCAGTGAAGGCGGGGGGCTCGGGGGAACTGAAGCTTTCTTT. This gives the protein CASSEGGGLGGTEAFF.